Shown below are 5 T cell receptor beta chains from a single sample sequenced in a study of T cells after yellow fever vaccination. One entry per CDR3 protein results from TCRdb running MiXCR on the 5' RACE reads. The sample holds 150,000 to 200,000 distinct CDR3 sequences, about 6.2% seen once. Sequenced here: CD4+ T cells sorted from PBMCs, sampled on the day of the first yellow fever vaccination. All receptors derive from a young man who received the YFV17D yellow fever vaccine.

There are a few counts of this clonotype. The rearrangement links TRBV4-3 to TRBJ1-1, with a weak D call TRBD1 (5 bases). This CDR3 is 17 amino acids long. V gave up 0 bases and J gave up 4 bases, with 18 bases separating them. Per the germline V gene, CDR1 is LGHNA and CDR2 is YSLEER. CDR3 protein: CASSQELGGGTLTEAFF. The CDR3 coding sequence is TGCGCCAGCAGCCAAGAATTGGGCGGGGGGACTCTCACTGAAGCTTTCTTT.

There are a few counts of this clonotype. V is TRBV5-1 and J is TRBJ1-6; 7 bases are a match to TRBD1. V lost 0 bases to trimming and J lost 0 bases; unmatched junction nucleotides: 3. CDR3 length: 17 amino acids. From germline, CDR1 is SGHRS and CDR2 YFSETQ. CDR3 sequence (DNA): TGCGCCAGCAGCTTGGAGGGACAGAGCTCCTATAATTCACCCCTCCACTTT. Translating gives CASSLEGQSSYNSPLHF.

At least ten counts were recorded for this clonotype. V gene TRBV5-1 combines with J gene TRBJ2-3; TRBD2 aligns across 9 bases. Germline V gives CDR1 SGHRS, CDR2 YFSETQ. There are 15 residues in the CDR3. Trimming cost V 3 bases and J 3 bases; bases outside gene matches: 5. As DNA, the CDR3 is TGCGCCAGCAGCTGGGGACTAGCACGGACAGATACGCAGTATTTT. Its protein product is CASSWGLARTDTQYF.

This clonotype was found a few times. The V call is TRBV6-5, the J call TRBJ1-5; D is perhaps TRBD1 (6 bases). Germline lookup yields CDR1 MNHEY and CDR2 SVGAGI. The length of the CDR3 is 14 residues. Trimming took 4 bases from V and 5 from J, leaving 12 bases between them. CDR3 in amino acids: CASSLARGDQPQHF. DNA of the CDR3: TGTGCCAGCAGTTTAGCCAGGGGCGATCAGCCCCAGCATTTT.

This clonotype has at least ten counts. This chain connects TRBV6-5 to TRBJ1-1; D remains ambiguous. Germline CDR1 MNHEY, CDR2 SVGAGI. V lost 7 bases to trimming and J lost 6 bases, with 9 bases between them. The CDR3 contains 11 residues. The chain's CDR3 is CASIGSAEAFF. As DNA, the CDR3 is TGTGCCAGCATCGGGTCTGCTGAAGCTTTCTTT.